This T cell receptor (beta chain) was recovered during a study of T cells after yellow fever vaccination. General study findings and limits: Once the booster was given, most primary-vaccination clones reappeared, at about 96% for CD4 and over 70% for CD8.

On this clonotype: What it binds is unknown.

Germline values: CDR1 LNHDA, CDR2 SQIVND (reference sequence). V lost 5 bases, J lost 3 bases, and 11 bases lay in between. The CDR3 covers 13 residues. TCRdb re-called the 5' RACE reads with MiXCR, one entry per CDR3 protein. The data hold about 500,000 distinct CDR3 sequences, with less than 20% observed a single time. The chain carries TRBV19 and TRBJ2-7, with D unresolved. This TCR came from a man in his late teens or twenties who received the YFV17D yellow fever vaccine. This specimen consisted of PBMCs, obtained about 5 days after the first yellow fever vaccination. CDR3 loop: CASSHQVGYEQYF. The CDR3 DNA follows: TGTGCCAGTAGTCATCAGGTGGGCTACGAGCAGTACTTC. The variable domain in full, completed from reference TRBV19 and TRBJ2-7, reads DGGITQSPKYLFRKEGQNVTLSCEQNLNHDAMYWYRQDPGQGLRLIYYSQIVNDFQKGDIAEGYSVSREKKESFPLTVTSAQKNPTAFYLCASSHQVGYEQYFGPGTRLTVT.